This TCR beta chain was captured by sequencing in a study of radiation and T cells in renal cell carcinoma (TCRdb year 2020). Context from the whole study: The samples were drawn from a clinical trial, where primary renal cell carcinomas were treated with 15 Gy of stereotactic body radiation therapy and then removed by nephrectomy 4 weeks afterward. TCR beta sequencing covered 50 to 55 samples in total, comprising some 25 tumors and 27 peripheral blood samples. Across all 53 samples, several million unique CDR3 nucleotide sequences, encoding 2.5 million to 3 million unique CDR3 amino acid sequences, were identified.

What the research found in general, with its limitations: Because pretreatment tumor biopsies were not available, the baseline intratumoral presence of clonotypes could not be determined. In blood, the top tumor clonotypes increased between baseline and 2 weeks post-radiation and then shrank by 4 weeks, which suggests that tumor-resident clones expanded only transiently. Changes in the blood repertoire were not tracked past 4 weeks after treatment. Because the trial had a single-armed design, the trial could not examine how radiation dose or scheduling affected the TCR repertoire.

About this clone: Its recognized antigen is unknown. No base-level quality is on record; no much larger clone is a single base apart.

CDR1 and CDR2, looked up from the germline V gene, are SGDLS and YYNGEE. V and J are truncated by 3 bases and 2 bases respectively, leaving an intervening sequence of 11 bases. The CDR3 runs 14 residues from the cysteine to the phenylalanine. The kept DNA is CDR3 alone, 42 bases in frame from the first base. Following the manufacturer's recommendations, the immunoSEQ kit was used to generate TCR beta libraries from genomic DNA. To prepare libraries, a first multiplex PCR with proprietary primers was run, followed by a second PCR that added unique barcodes, and a bead cleanup was done after each round. A positive control reaction and a negative control reaction, both provided in the kit, were run with every batch of samples. The final libraries were assessed on an Agilent 4200 TapeStation D1000 ScreenTape, pooled by volume, and quantified by qPCR. An Illumina NextSeq500 fitted with a MidOutput 150-cycle cartridge performed the sequencing, running 156 Read1 cycles and 15 Index1 cycles with the kit's custom primers. The pooled library was loaded at roughly 1 pM, and about 19% PhiX control was spiked in. For the original study's pipeline: Vendor-processed data were analyzed in R, with a clonotype defined as all T cells sharing the same CDR3 nucleotide sequence. In the clone abundance analyses, frequencies were normalized to the 10,000 most abundant clones in each sample. Before analysis, public T cell clones were removed, and these numbered fewer than six per sample on average. Tumor-enriched clonotypes and baseline blood-enriched clonotypes were defined as those with an abundance difference of at least 32-fold between compartments. A beta-binomial differential abundance model was used to identify clonotypes that expanded or contracted between blood time points. Tumor-blood repertoire similarity was measured with the Baroni-Urbani and Buser coefficient, and group comparisons used two-tailed Wilcoxon tests in R. TCRdb limited this immuneACCESS table to in-frame rearrangements with V and J called. A share of clones is missing; checked studies link under half to unresolved V genes, and the rest is unexplained. The V and J calls and clone size were taken over from that table, and D and trimming were inferred from the DNA. Present in this sample are 160,000 or so clones, roughly 86% of which were seen just once. The leading ten clones occupy over 10% of the sample.

In the paper's terms, the time point label means: blood 2 weeks post-SBRT. The treatment or condition label corresponds to: 15 Gy SBRT to primary tumor, nephrectomy 4 weeks later. To track tumor-enriched clonotypes, serial peripheral blood was sampled from radiation-treated patients at baseline and at 2 weeks and 4 weeks after SBRT. Renal cell carcinoma with clear cell pathology was present in all patients. The QIAamp DNA Blood Mini Kit (Qiagen) was used to prepare genomic DNA for TCR sequencing. Samples were included in the analyses only if all quality control checks were passed. The receptor's source is a woman between 45 and 65 years old with renal cell carcinoma. Recombination linked TRBV9 to TRBJ2-5; TRBD1 might be the D gene, on 5 matching bases. Sequenced material: blood, taken from a patient whose treatment included radiotherapy and nephrectomy. The DNA sequence is TGTGCCAGCAGCGCGCGACAGTCTCAAGAGACCCAGTACTTC. This yields the protein CASSARQSQETQYF. The CDR3, completed at both ends by the reference TRBV9 and TRBJ2-5 genes, gives the full variable domain DSGVTQTPKHLITATGQRVTLRCSPRSGDLSVYWYQQSLDQGLQFLIQYYNGEERAKGNILERFSAQQFPDLHSELNLSSLELGDSALYFCASSARQSQETQYFGPGTRLLVL.